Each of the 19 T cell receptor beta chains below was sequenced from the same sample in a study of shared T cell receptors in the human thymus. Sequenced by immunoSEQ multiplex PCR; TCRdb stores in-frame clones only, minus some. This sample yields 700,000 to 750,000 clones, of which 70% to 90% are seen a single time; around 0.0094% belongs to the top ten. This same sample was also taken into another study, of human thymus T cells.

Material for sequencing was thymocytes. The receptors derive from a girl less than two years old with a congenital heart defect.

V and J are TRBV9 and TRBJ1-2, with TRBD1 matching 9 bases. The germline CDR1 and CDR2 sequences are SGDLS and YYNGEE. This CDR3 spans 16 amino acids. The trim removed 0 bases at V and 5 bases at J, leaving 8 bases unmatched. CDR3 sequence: CASSVGSTGGGYGYTF. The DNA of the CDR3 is TGTGCCAGCAGCGTAGGGTCAACAGGGGGCGGGTATGGCTACACCTTC.

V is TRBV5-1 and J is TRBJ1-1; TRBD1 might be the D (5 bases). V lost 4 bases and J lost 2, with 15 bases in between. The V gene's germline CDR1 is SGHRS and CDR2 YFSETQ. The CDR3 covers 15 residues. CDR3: CASSAIRAPNTEAFF. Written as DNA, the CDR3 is TGCGCCAGCAGCGCCATCAGGGCTCCTAACACTGAAGCTTTCTTT.

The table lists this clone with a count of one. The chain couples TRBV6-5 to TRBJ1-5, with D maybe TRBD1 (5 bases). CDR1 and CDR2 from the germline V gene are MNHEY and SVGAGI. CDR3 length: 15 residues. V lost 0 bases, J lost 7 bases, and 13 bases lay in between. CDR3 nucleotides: TGTGCCAGCAGTTACTCGATTGTGGGGGGGCAGCCCCAGCATTTT. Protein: CASSYSIVGGQPQHF.

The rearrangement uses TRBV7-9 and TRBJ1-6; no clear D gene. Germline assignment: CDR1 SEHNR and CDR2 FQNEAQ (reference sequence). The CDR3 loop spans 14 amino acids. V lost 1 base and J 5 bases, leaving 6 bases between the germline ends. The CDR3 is CASSLGSDNSPLHF. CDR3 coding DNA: TGTGCCAGCAGCTTAGGTTCCGATAATTCACCCCTCCACTTT.

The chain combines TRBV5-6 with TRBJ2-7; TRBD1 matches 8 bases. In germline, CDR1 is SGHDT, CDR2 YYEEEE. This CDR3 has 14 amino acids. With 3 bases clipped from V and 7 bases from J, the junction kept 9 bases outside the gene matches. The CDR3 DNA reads TGTGCCAGCAGCTCTGGACAGGGTAATAAAGAGCAGTACTTC. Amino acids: CASSSGQGNKEQYF.

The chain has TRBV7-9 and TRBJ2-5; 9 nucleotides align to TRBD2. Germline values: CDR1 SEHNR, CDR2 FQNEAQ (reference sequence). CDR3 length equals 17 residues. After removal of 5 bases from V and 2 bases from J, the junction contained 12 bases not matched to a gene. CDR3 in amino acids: CASSLLHRAGGQETQYF. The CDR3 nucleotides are TGTGCCAGCAGCCTCCTACACCGGGCGGGGGGGCAAGAGACCCAGTACTTC.

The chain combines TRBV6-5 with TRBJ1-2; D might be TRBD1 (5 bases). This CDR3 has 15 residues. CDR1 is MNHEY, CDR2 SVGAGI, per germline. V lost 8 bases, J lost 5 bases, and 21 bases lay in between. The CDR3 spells CASAIGTHEGYGYTF. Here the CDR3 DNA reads TGTGCCAGCGCGATTGGGACTCACGAGGGGTATGGCTACACCTTC.

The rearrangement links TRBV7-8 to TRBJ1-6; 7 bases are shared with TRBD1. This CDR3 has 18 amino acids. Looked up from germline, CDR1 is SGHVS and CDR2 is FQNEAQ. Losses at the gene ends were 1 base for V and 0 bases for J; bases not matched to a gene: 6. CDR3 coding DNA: TGTGCCAGCAGCTTAGATCTGACAGGGAGCTCCTATAATTCACCCCTCCACTTT. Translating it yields CASSLDLTGSSYNSPLHF.

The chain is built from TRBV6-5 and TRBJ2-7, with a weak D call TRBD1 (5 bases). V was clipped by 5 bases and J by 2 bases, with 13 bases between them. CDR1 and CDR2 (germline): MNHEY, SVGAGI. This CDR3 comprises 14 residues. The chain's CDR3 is CASSQSQGPYEQYF. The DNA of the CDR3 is TGTGCCAGCAGTCAATCCCAGGGCCCCTACGAGCAGTACTTC.

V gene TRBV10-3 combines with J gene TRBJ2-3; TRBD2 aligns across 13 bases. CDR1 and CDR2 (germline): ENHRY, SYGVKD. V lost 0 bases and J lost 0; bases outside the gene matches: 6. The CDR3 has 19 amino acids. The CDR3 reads CAISESRTSGGLSTDTQYF. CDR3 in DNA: TGTGCCATCAGTGAGTCCCGGACTAGCGGGGGCCTAAGCACAGATACGCAGTATTTT.

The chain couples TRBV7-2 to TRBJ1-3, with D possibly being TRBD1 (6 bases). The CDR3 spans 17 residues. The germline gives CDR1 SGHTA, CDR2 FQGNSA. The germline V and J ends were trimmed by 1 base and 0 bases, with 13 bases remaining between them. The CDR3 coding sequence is TGTGCCAGCAGCTTAGTCTCCAGGGGCCTCTCTGGAAACACCATATATTTT. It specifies CASSLVSRGLSGNTIYF.

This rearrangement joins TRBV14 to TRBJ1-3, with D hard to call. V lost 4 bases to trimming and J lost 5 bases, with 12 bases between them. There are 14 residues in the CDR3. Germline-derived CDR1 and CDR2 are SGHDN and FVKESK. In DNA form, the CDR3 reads TGTGCCAGCAGCCCACAGAGACCACGAAACACCATATATTTT. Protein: CASSPQRPRNTIYF.

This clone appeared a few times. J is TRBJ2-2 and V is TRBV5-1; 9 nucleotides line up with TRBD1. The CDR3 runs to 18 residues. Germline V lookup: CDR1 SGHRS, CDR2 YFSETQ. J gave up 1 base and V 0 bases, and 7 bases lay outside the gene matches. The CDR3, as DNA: TGCGCCAGCAGCTTGGCCTACCCGGGACAGGGGAACACCGGGGAGCTGTTTTTT. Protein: CASSLAYPGQGNTGELFF.

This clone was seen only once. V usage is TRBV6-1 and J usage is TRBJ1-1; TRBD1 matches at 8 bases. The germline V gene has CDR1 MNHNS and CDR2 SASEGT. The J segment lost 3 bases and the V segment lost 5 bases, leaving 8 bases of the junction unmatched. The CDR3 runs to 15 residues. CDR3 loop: CASSFQGARDTEAFF. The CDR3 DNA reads TGTGCCAGCAGTTTCCAGGGGGCTCGGGACACTGAAGCTTTCTTT.

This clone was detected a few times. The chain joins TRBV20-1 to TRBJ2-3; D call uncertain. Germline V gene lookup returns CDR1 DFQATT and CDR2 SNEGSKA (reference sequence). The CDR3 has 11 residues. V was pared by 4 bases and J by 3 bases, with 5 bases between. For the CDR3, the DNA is TGCAGTGCTACGCGAACAGATACGCAGTATTTT. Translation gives CSATRTDTQYF.

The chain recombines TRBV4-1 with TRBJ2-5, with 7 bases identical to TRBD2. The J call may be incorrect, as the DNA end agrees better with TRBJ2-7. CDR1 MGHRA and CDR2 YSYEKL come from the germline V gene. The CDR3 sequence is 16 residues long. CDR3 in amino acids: CASSQEGGEGRREQYF. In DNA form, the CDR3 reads TGCGCCAGCAGCCAAGAGGGGGGGGAGGGCCGTCGCGAGCAGTACTTC.

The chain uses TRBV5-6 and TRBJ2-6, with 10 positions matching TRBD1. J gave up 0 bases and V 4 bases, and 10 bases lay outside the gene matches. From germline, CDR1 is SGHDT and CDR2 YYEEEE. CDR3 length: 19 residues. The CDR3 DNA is TGTGCCAGCAGCCCAAAAGGACAGGGGGTGTACTCTGGGGCCAACGTCCTGACTTTC. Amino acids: CASSPKGQGVYSGANVLTF.

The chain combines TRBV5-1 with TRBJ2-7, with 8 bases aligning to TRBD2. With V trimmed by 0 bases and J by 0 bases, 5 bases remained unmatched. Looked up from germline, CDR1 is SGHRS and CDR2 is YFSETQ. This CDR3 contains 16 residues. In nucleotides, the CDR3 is TGCGCCAGCAGCTTGGCCGGGGGGGCCAACTCCTACGAGCAGTACTTC. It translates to CASSLAGGANSYEQYF.

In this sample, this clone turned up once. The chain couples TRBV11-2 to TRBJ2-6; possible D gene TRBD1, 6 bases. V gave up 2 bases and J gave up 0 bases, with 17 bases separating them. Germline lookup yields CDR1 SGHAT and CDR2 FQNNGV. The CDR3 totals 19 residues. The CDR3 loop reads CASSLSQYRAFSGANVLTF. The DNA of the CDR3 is TGTGCCAGCAGCTTAAGTCAGTACAGGGCCTTCTCTGGGGCCAACGTCCTGACTTTC. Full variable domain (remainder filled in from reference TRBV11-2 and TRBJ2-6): EAGVAQSPRYKIIEKRQSVAFWCNPISGHATLYWYQQILGQGPKLLIQFQNNGVVDDSQLPKDRFSAERLKGVDSTLKIQPAKLEDSAVYLCASSLSQYRAFSGANVLTFGAGSRLTVL.